A selection of T cell receptor beta chains follows, all from one sample in a study of T-cell reconstitution after alpha-beta-depleted transplantation in children. TCRdb reprocessed the PCR reads with MiXCR, giving one entry per CDR3 protein. The table shows about 1,000,000 distinct CDR3 sequences, with about 29% occurring only once. The source material was PBMCs, mostly from graft donor cells, sampled 360 days after TCRalphabeta/CD19-depleted stem cell transplant. The origin of the receptors is a boy in the first two years of life who had a stem cell transplant for SCID, so the T cells may come from the graft donor. CDR3s leave out the opening cysteine and the closing phenylalanine or tryptophan. The D gene is left open where the match is weak.

V	D	J	CDR3
TRBV7-9	NA	TRBJ1-1	ASTFIPLGNTEAF
TRBV12-3/TRBV12-4	NA	TRBJ2-3	ASSLPSVEGGRTDTQY
TRBV6-4	TRBD2	TRBJ2-1	ASSTVAGGLNEQF
TRBV20-1	TRBD2	TRBJ2-5	SATRGGKETQY
TRBV20-1	NA	TRBJ2-5	SAMYRVQETQY
TRBV20-1	TRBD2	TRBJ2-2	SARSLAGGLNRELF
TRBV10-3	NA	TRBJ2-1	ATGDLANYNEQF
TRBV15	NA	TRBJ1-4	ATSRAGPPKEKLF
TRBV4-3	TRBD1	TRBJ1-1	ASSPTGVIGLDTEAF
TRBV10-3	NA	TRBJ2-4	AISDQRGEAKNIQY
TRBV6-5	NA	TRBJ2-7	ASSYSDGAREQY
TRBV5-6	NA	TRBJ2-7	ASSFRQARAAYEQY
TRBV29-1	TRBD1	TRBJ2-7	SVAGTGTYEQY
TRBV29-1	NA	TRBJ1-3	SAGTLGNTIY
TRBV5-5	NA	TRBJ2-2	ASSLNSPGELF
TRBV5-1	NA	TRBJ2-1	ASSPNSRNNEQF
TRBV28	NA	TRBJ2-7	ASSPQGQTYEQY